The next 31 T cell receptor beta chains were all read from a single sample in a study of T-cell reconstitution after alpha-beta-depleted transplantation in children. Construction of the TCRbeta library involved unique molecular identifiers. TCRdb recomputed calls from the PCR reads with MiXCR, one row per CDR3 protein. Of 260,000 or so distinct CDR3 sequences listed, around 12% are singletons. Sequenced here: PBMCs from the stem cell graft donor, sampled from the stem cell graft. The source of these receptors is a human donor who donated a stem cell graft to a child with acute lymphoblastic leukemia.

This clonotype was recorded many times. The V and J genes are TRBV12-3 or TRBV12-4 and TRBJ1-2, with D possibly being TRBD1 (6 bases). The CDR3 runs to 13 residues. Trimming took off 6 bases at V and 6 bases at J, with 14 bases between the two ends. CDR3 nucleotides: TGTGCCAGCAGAAAGGACAGCGTGCATGGCTACACCTTC. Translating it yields CASRKDSVHGYTF.

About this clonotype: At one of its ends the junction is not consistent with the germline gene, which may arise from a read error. The CDR3 region has the DNA TGTGCCTGGGGTGGGGCGCGAAGAGCCAAAAACAGTCAGTACTTC. Its translation is CAWGGARRAKNSQYF. The chain employs TRBV30 and TRBJ2-4; a weak D match, TRBD1 (5 bases). Germline V gene lookup returns CDR1 GTSNPN and CDR2 SVGIG (reference sequence). The CDR3 is 15 residues long.

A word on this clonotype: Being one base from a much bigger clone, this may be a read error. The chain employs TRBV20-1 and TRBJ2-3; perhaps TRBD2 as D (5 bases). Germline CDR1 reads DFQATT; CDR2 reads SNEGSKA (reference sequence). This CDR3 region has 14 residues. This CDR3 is CSGWLALRLDAQYF. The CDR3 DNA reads TGCAGTGGTTGGCTAGCACTTCGTCTAGATGCGCAGTATTTT.

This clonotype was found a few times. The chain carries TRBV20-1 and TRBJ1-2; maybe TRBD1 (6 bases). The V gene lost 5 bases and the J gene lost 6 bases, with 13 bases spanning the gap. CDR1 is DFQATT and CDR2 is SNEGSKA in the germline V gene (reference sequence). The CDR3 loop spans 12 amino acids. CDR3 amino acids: CSAPTGPDGYTF. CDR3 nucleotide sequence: TGCAGTGCTCCAACAGGGCCAGATGGCTACACCTTC.

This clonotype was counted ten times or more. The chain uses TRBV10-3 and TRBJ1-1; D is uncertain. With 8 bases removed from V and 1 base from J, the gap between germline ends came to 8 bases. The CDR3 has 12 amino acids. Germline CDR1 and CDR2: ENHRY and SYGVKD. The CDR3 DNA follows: TGTGCCATCTCTGGAGAGAACACTGAAGCTTTCTTT. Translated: CAISGENTEAFF.

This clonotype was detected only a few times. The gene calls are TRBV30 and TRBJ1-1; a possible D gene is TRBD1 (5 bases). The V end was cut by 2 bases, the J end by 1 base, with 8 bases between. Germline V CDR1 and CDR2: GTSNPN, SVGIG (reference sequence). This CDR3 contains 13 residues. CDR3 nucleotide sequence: TGTGCCTGGAGTTCCACAGGGAACACTGAAGCTTTCTTT. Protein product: CAWSSTGNTEAFF.

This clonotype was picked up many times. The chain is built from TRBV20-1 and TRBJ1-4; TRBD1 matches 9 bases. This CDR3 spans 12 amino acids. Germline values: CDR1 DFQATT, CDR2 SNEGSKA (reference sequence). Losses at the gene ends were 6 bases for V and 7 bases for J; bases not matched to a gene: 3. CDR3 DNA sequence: TGCAGTGCCGGGACAGGGAGTGAAAAACTGTTTTTT. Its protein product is CSAGTGSEKLFF.

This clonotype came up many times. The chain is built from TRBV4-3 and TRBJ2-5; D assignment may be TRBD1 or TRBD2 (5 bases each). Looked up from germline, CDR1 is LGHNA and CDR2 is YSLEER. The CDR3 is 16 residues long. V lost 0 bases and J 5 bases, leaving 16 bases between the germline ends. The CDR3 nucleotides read TGCGCCAGCAGCCAAGATTTCGGCAGGGACGTGGAGACCCAGTACTTC. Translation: CASSQDFGRDVETQYF.

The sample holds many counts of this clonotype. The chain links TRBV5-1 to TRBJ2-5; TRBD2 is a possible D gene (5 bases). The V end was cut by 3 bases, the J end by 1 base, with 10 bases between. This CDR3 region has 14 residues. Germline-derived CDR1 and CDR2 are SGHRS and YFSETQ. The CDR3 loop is CASSSVGVQETQYF. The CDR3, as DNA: TGCGCCAGCAGCTCCGTCGGGGTCCAAGAGACCCAGTACTTC.

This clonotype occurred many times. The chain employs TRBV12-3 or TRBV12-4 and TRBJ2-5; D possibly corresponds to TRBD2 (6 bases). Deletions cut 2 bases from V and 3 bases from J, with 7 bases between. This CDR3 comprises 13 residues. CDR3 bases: TGTGCCAGCAGTTTACGGGAGAAAGAGACCCAGTACTTC. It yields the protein CASSLREKETQYF.

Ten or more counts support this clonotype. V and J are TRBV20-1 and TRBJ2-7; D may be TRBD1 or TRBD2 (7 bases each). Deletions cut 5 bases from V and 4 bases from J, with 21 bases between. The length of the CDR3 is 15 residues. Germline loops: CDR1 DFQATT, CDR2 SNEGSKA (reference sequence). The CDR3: CSAGGRGAGGYEQYF. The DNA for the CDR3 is TGCAGTGCTGGGGGGAGGGGGGCAGGGGGATACGAGCAGTACTTC.

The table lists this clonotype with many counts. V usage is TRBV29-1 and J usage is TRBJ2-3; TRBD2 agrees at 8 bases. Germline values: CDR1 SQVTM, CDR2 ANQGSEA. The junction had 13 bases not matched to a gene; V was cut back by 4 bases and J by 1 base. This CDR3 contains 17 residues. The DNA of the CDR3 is TGCAGCGTTGGGGCCCGGGCAGATAGCGGGGGCACAGATACGCAGTATTTT. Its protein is CSVGARADSGGTDTQYF.

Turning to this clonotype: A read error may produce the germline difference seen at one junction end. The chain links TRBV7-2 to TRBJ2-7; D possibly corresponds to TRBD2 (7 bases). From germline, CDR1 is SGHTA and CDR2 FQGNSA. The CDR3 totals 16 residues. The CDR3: CGSSLTGGLSSYEQYF. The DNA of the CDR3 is TGTGGCAGCAGCTTAACGGGGGGCCTAAGCTCCTACGAGCAGTACTTC.

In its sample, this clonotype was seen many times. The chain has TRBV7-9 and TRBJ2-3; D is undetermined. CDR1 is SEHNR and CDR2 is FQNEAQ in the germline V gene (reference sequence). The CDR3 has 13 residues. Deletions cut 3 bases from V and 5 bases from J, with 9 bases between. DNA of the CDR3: TGTGCCAGCAGCTTTTCATCGGGAGATACGCAGTATTTT. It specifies CASSFSSGDTQYF.

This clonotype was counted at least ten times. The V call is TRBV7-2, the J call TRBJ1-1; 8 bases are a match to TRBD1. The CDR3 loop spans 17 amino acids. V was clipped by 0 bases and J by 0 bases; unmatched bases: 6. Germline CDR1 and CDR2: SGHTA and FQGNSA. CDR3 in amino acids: CASSLARGQGLNTEAFF. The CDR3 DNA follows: TGTGCCAGCAGCTTAGCGCGTGGACAGGGTTTGAACACTGAAGCTTTCTTT.

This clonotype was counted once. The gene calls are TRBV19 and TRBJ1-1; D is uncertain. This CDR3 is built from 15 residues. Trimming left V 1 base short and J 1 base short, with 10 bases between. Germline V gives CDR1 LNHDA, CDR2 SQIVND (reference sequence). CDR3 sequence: CASSIVAPGNTEAFF. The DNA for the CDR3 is TGTGCCAGTAGTATAGTTGCTCCGGGGAACACTGAAGCTTTCTTT.

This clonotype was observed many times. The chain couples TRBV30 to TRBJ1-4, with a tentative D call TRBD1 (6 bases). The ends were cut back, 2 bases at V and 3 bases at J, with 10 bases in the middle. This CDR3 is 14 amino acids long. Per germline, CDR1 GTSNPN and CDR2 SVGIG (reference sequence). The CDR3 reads CAWSIGGPNEKLFF. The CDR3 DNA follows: TGTGCCTGGAGTATCGGGGGGCCTAATGAAAAACTGTTTTTT.

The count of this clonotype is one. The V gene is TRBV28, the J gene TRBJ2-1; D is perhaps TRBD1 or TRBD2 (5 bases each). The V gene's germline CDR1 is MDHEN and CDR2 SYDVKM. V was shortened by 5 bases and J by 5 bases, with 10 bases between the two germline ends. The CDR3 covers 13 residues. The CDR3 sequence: CASSTGPHNEQFF. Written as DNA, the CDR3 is TGTGCCAGCAGTACGGGACCTCACAATGAGCAGTTCTTC.

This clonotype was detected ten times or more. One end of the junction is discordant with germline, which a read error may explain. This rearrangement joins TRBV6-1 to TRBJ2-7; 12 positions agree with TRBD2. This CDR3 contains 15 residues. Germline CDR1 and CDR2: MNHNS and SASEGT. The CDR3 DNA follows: TGTGCCAGCAGGGAAGGGGGACTAGCGGGCTACGAGCAGTACTTC. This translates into CASREGGLAGYEQYF.

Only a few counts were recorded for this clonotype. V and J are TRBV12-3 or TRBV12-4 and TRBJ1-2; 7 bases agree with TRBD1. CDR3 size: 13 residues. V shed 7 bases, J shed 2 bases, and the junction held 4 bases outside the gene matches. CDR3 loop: CASKETGNYGYTF. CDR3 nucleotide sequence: TGTGCCAGCAAAGAGACAGGGAACTATGGCTACACCTTC.

The CDR3: CASSLRRGHGETQYF. The CDR3, as DNA: TGCGCCAGCAGCTTGAGGAGGGGGCATGGGGAGACCCAGTACTTC. The J gene is TRBJ2-5, the V gene TRBV5-1; D may be TRBD1 (7 bases). The CDR3 runs 15 residues. Deletions cut 1 base from V and 5 bases from J, with 15 bases between. Germline loops: CDR1 SGHRS, CDR2 YFSETQ.

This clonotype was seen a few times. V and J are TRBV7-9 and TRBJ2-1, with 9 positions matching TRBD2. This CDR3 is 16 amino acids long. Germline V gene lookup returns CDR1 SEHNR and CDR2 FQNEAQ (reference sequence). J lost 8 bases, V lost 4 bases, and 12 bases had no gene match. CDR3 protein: CASSSQRGAIVDEQFF. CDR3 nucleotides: TGTGCCAGCAGCTCGCAGCGGGGGGCAATCGTCGATGAGCAGTTCTTC. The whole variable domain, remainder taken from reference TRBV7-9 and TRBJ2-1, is DTGVSQNPRHKITKRGQNVTFRCDPISEHNRLYWYRQTLGQGPEFLTYFQNEAQLEKSRLLSDRFSAERPKGSFSTLEIQRTEQGDSAMYLCASSSQRGAIVDEQFFGPGTRLTVL.

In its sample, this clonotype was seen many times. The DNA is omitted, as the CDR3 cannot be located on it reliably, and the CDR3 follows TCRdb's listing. This chain's CDR3 is CASSQDWGIISDRTPGSCFF. The chain has TRBV3-1 and TRBJ2-2; the DNA was not used to check the table's D call, TRBD1. The CDR3 length equals 20 residues, ends included. Germline V gene lookup returns CDR1 LGHDT and CDR2 YNNKEL (reference sequence).

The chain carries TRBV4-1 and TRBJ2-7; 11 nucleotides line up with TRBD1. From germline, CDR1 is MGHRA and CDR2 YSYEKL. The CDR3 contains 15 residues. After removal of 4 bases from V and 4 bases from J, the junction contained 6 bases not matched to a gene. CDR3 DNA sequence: TGCGCCAGCAGCCCGGACAGGGGGCTTCTTTACGAGCAGTACTTC. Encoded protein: CASSPDRGLLYEQYF.

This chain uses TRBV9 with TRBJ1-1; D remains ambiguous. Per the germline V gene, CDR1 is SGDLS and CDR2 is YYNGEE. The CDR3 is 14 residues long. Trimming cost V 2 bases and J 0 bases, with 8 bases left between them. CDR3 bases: TGTGCCAGCAGCGTCGGGAGCATGAACACTGAAGCTTTCTTT. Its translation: CASSVGSMNTEAFF.

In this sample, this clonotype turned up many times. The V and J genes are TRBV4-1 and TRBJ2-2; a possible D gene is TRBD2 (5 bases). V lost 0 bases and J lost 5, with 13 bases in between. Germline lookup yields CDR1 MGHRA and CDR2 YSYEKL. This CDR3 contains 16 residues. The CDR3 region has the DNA TGCGCCAGCAGCCAAGAACCAGACCGGAGGACCGGGGAGCTGTTTTTT. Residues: CASSQEPDRRTGELFF.

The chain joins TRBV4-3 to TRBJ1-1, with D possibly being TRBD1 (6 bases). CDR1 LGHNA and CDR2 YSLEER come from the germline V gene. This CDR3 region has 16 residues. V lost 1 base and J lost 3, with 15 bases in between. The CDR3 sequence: CASSQAYGGRDTEAFF. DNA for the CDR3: TGCGCCAGCAGCCAAGCCTACGGGGGGCGTGACACTGAAGCTTTCTTT.

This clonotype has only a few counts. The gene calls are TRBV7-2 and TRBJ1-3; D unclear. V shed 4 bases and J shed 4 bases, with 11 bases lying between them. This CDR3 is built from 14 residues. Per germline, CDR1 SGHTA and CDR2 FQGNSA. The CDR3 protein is CASSSGRTGNTIYF. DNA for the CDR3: TGTGCCAGCAGCTCGGGCAGGACGGGAAACACCATATATTTT.

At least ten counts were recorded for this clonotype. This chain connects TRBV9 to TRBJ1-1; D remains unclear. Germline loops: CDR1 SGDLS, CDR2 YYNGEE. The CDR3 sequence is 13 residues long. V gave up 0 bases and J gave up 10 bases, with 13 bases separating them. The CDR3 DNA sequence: TGTGCCAGCAGCGTAGTGGGTCCTTTCGGAGCTTTCTTT. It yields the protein CASSVVGPFGAFF. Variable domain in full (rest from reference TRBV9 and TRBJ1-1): DSGVTQTPKHLITATGQRVTLRCSPRSGDLSVYWYQQSLDQGLQFLIQYYNGEERAKGNILERFSAQQFPDLHSELNLSSLELGDSALYFCASSVVGPFGAFFGQGTRLTVV.

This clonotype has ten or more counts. CDR3 in DNA: TGCAGTGCTAGTAAGGAAGCCTATAATTCACCCCTCCACTTT. Amino acids: CSASKEAYNSPLHF. The chain links TRBV20-1 to TRBJ1-6; D remains ambiguous. Per the germline V gene, CDR1 is DFQATT and CDR2 is SNEGSKA (reference sequence). The germline V and J ends were trimmed by 3 bases and 2 bases, with 8 bases remaining between them. The CDR3 has 14 amino acids.

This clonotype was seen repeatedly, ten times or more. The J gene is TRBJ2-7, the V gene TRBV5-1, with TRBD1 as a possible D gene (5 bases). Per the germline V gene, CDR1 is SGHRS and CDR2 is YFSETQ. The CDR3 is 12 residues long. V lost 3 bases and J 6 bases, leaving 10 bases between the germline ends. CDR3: CASSSTGPEQYF. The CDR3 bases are TGCGCCAGCAGCTCCACAGGACCCGAGCAGTACTTC. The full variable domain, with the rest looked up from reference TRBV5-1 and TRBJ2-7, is KAGVTQTPRYLIKTRGQQVTLSCSPISGHRSVSWYQQTPGQGLQFLFEYFSETQRNKGNFPGRFSGRQFSNSRSEMNVSTLELGDSALYLCASSSTGPEQYFGPGTRLTVT.